These 3 T cell receptor beta chains were sequenced from one sample in a study of regulatory T cells in long-lasting Graves disease. Investigators prepared the TCR beta libraries by applying iRepertoire HTBI primers and Arm-PCR of CDR3 regions. TCRdb independently ran MiXCR on the multiplex PCR reads; one entry per CDR3 protein. The table includes under 500,000 distinct CDR3 sequences, more than 20% detected once. Sample time point: persistent/refractory GD, antithyroid drugs over 5 years with positive TRAb. The TCR library was made from RNA that had been extracted from PBMCs in TRIzol. The sequences come from peripheral blood mononuclear cells (PBMCs), collected when the disease was refractory, from a patient treated with antithyroid drugs. These receptor sequences come from a female donor with Graves disease.

At least ten counts were recorded for this clonotype. The chain joins TRBV5-8 to TRBJ2-5; D unresolved. The germline gives CDR1 SGHTS, CDR2 YDEGEE. Trimming left V 7 bases short and J 1 base short, with 14 bases between. The CDR3 is made up of 14 amino acids. In nucleotides, the CDR3 is TGTGCCAGCGCAGTGGTCGGCAGCCAAGAGACCCAGTACTTC. Residues: CASAVVGSQETQYF.

At least ten counts were recorded for this clonotype. V usage is TRBV7-2 and J usage is TRBJ2-7, with TRBD2 identical over 8 bases. Trimming cost V 3 bases and J 6 bases; bases outside gene matches: 16. This CDR3 is 17 amino acids long. Germline V CDR1 and CDR2: SGHTA, FQGNSA. The CDR3 protein is CASSFTTPGTRWGEQYF. CDR3 DNA: TGTGCCAGCAGCTTCACAACCCCCGGGACTAGATGGGGCGAGCAGTACTTC.

This clonotype was observed a few times. The chain carries TRBV10-3 and TRBJ1-6; D is ambiguous. The V end was cut by 2 bases, the J end by 0 bases, with 11 bases between. CDR1 is ENHRY, CDR2 SYGVKD, per germline. The CDR3 covers 17 residues. CDR3 DNA sequence: TGTGCCATCAGTGAGCTTGGGGAAGACTCCTATAATTCACCCCTCCACTTT. Translated, it gives CAISELGEDSYNSPLHF.